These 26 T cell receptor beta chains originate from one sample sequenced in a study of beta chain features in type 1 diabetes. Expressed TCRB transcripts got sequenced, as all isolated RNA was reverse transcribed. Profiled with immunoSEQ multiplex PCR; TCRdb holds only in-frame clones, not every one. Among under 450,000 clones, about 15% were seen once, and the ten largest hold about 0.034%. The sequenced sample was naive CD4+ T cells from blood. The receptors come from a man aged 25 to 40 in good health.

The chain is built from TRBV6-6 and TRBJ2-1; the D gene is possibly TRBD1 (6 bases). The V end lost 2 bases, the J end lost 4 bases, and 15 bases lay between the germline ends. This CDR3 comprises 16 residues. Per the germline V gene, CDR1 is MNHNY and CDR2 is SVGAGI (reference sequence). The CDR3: CASSYQLPQGYNEQFF. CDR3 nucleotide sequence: TGTGCCAGCAGTTACCAACTACCTCAGGGGTACAATGAGCAGTTCTTC.

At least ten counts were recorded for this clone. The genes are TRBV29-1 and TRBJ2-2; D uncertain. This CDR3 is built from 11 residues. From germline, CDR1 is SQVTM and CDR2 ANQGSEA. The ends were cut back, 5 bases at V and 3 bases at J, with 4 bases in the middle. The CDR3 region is CSVQDTGELFF. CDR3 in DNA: TGCAGCGTTCAGGACACCGGGGAGCTGTTTTTT.

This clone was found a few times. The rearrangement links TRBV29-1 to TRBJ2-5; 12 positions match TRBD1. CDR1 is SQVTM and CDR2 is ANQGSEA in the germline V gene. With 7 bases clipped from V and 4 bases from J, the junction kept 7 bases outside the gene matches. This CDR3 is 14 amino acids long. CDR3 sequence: CSAGTGGFGETQYF. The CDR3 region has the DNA TGCAGCGCAGGGACAGGGGGCTTTGGAGAGACCCAGTACTTC.

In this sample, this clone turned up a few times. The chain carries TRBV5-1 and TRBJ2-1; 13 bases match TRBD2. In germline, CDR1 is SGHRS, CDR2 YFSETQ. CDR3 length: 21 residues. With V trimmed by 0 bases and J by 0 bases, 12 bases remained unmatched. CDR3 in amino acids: CASSLAAGTSGITSSYNEQFF. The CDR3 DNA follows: TGCGCCAGCAGCTTGGCCGCCGGGACTAGCGGGATAACGAGCTCCTACAATGAGCAGTTCTTC.

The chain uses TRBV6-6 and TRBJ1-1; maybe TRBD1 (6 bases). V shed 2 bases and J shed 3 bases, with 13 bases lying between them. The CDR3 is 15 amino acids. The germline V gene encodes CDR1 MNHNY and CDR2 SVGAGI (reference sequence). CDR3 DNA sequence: TGTGCCAGCAGTTACCGCCGGGGGGCTTACACTGAAGCTTTCTTT. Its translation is CASSYRRGAYTEAFF.

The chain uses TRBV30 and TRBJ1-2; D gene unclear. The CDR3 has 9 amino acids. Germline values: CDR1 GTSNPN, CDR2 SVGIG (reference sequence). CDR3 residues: CAHTSGYTF. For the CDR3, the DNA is TGTGCACATACTAGCGGCTACACCTTC.

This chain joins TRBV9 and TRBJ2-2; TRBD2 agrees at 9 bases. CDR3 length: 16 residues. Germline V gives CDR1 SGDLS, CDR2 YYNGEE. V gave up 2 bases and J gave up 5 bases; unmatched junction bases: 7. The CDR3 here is CASSVIAGAITGELFF. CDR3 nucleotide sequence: TGTGCCAGCAGCGTTATAGCGGGGGCGATTACCGGGGAGCTGTTTTTT.

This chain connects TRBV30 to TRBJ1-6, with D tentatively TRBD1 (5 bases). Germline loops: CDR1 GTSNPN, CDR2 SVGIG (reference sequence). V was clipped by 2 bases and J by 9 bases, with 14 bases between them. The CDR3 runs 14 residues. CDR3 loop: CAWSLRDGSSPLHF. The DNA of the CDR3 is TGTGCCTGGAGTCTCCGGGACGGCAGTTCACCCCTCCACTTT.

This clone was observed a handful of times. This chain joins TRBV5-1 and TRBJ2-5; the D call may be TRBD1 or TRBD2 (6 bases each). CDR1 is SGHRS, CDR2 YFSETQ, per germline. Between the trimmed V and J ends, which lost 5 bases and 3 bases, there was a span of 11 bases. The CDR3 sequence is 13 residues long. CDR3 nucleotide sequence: TGCGCCAGCAGGCGGGACACCGAAGAGACCCAGTACTTC. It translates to CASRRDTEETQYF.

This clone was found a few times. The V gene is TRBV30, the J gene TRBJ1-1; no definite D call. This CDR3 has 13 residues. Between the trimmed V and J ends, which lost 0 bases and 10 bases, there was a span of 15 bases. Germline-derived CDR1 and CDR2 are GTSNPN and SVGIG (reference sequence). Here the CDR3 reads CAWSVQVIAAAFF. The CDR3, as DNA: TGTGCCTGGAGTGTACAAGTAATAGCGGCAGCTTTCTTT.

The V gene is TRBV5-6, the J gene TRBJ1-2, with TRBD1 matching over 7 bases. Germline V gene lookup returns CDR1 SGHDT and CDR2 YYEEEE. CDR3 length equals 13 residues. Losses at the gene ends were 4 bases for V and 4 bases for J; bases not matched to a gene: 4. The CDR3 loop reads CASSRGQLYGYTF. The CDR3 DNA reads TGTGCCAGCAGCCGGGGACAGCTCTATGGCTACACCTTC.

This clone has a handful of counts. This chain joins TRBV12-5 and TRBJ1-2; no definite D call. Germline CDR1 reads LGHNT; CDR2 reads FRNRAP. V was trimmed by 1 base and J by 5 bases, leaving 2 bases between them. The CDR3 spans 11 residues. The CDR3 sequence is CASGLEYGYTF. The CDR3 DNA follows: TGTGCTAGTGGTTTGGAATATGGCTACACCTTC.

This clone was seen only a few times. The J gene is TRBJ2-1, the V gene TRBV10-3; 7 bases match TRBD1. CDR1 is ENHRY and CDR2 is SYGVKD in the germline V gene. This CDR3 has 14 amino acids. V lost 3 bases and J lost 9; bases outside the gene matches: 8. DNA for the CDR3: TGTGCCATCAGTGACTCTACAGGGGCCCGTGAGCAGTTCTTC. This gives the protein CAISDSTGAREQFF.

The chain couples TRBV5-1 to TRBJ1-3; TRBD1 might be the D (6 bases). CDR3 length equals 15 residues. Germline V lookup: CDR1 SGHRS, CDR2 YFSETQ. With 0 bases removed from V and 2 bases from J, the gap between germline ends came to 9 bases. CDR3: CASSLDPGAGNTIYF. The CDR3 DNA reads TGCGCCAGCAGCTTGGACCCAGGGGCTGGAAACACCATATATTTT.

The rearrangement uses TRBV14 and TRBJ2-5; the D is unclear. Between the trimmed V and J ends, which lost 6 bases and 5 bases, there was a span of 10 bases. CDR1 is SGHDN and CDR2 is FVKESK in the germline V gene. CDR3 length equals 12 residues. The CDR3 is CASSWTPETQYF. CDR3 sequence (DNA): TGTGCCAGCAGTTGGACCCCGGAGACCCAGTACTTC.

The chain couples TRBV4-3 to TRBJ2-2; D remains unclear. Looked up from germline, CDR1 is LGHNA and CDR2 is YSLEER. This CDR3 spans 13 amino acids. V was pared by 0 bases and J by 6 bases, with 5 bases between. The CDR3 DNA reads TGCGCCAGCAGCCAAGATATAGCCGGGGAGCTGTTTTTT. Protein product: CASSQDIAGELFF.

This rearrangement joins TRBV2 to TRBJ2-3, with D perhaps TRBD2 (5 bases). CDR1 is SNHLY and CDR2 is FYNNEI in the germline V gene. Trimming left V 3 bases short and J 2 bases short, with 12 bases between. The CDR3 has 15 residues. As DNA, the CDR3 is TGTGCCAGCAGTGAGGAGGCCGGAGCCACAGATACGCAGTATTTT. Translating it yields CASSEEAGATDTQYF.

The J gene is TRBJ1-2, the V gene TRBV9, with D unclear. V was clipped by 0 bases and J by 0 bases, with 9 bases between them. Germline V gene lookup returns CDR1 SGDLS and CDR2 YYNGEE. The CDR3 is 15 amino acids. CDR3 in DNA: TGTGCCAGCAGCGTAGAGGCAGCAACTAACTATGGCTACACCTTC. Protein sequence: CASSVEAATNYGYTF.

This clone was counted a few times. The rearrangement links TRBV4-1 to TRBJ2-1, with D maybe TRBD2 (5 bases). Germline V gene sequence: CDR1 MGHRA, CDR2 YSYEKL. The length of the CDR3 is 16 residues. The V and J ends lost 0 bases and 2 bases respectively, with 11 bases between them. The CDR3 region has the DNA TGCGCCAGCAGCCAAGACCCTAGCCGGCCCTACAATGAGCAGTTCTTC. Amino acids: CASSQDPSRPYNEQFF.

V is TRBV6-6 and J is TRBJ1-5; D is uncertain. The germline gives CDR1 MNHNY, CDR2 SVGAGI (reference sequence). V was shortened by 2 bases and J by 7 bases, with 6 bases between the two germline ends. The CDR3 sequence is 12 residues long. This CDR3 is CASSYGEQPQHF. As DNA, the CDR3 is TGTGCCAGCAGTTACGGCGAGCAGCCCCAGCATTTT.

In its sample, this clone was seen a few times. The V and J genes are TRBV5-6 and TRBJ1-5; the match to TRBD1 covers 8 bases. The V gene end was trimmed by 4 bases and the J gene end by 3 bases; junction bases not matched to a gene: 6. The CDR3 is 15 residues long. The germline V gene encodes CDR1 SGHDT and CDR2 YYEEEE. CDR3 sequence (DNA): TGTGCCAGCAGCGTAGACAGGGGCCTCAATCAGCCCCAGCATTTT. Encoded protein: CASSVDRGLNQPQHF.

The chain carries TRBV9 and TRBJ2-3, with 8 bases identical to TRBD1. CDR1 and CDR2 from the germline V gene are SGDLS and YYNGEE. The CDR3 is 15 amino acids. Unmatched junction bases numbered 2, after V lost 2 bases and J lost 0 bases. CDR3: CASSVWDRSTDTQYF. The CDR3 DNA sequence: TGTGCCAGCAGCGTTTGGGACAGGAGCACAGATACGCAGTATTTT.

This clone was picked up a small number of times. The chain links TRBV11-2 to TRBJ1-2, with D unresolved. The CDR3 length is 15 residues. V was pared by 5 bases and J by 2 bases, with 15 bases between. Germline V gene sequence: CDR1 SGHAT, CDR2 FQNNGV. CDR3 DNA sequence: TGTGCCAGCAGCCCCCATTTTCGCCAAAACTATGGCTACACCTTC. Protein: CASSPHFRQNYGYTF.

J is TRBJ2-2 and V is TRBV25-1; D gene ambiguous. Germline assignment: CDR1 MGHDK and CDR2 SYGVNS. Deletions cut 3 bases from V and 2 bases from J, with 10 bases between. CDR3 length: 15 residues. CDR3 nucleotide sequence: TGTGCCAGCAGTGATTTCAGGATAAACACCGGGGAGCTGTTTTTT. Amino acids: CASSDFRINTGELFF.

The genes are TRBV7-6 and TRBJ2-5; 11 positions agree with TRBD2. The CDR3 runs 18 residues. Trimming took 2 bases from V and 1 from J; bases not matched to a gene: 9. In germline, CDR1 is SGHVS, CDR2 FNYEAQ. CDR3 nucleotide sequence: TGTGCCAGCAGCTTAATGGCTAGCGGGAGGAAATCCCAAGAGACCCAGTACTTC. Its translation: CASSLMASGRKSQETQYF.

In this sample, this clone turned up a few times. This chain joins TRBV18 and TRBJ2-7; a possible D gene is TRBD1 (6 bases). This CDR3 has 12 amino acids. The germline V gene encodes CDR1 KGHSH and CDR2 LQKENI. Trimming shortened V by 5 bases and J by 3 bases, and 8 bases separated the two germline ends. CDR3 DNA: TGTGCCAGCTCAGCCAGGGGCTACGAGCAGTACGTC. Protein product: CASSARGYEQYV.